This T cell receptor beta chain derives from a study of CD8+ T cells in alopecia areata. Extraction of RNA preceded its reverse transcription into cDNA, which served as the sequencing template. Libraries were prepared by immunoSEQ multiplex PCR; TCRdb keeps only in-frame clonotypes and omits some of them. The sample yields under 300,000 clones, less than 80% seen once. This CDR3 spans 13 amino acids. V was pared by 0 bases and J by 2 bases, with 5 bases between. CDR1 SGHNT and CDR2 YYREEE come from the germline V gene (reference sequence). The receptor comes from a human donor with alopecia areata. The sequenced sample was CD4+ T cells sorted from blood, obtained at week 0. V is TRBV5-4 and J is TRBJ2-5, with a tentative D call TRBD2 (5 bases). The CDR3 sequence: CASSLGEQETQYF. The CDR3 region has the DNA TGTGCCAGCAGCTTGGGGGAGCAAGAGACCCAGTACTTC.